A single sample gave rise to the 24 T cell receptor beta chains below, sequenced in a study of cytotoxic CD8 clonotypes in ibrutinib-treated CLL. Assay used: immunoSEQ multiplex PCR; TCRdb lists only in-frame clones, some missing. The sample lists about 44,000 clones; roughly 76% were seen once. The specimen was PBMCs, collected after 12 months of ibrutinib treatment. The receptor source for this set is a human donor with chronic lymphocytic leukemia.

J is TRBJ1-2 and V is TRBV6-5, with D unclear. Deletions cut 0 bases from V and 2 bases from J, with 7 bases between. CDR1 is MNHEY and CDR2 is SVGAGI in the germline V gene. This CDR3 has 14 residues. In DNA, the CDR3 is TGTGCCAGCAGTTACTCAACAAGGAACTATGGCTACACCTTC. This sequence encodes CASSYSTRNYGYTF.

The chain joins TRBV6-6 to TRBJ1-5, with TRBD1 as a possible D gene (5 bases). The germline V gene encodes CDR1 MNHNY and CDR2 SVGAGI (reference sequence). The CDR3 contains 13 residues. V lost 8 bases to trimming and J lost 0 bases, with 8 bases between them. The DNA of the CDR3 is TGTGCCAGCGGGGGGTATAGCAATCAGCCCCAGCATTTT. Translation: CASGGYSNQPQHF.

To note about this clone: This sample also contains other DNA sequences that code for the same CDR3. The V call is TRBV18, the J call TRBJ2-5; D gene unclear. Looked up from germline, CDR1 is KGHSH and CDR2 is LQKENI. The ends were cut back, 2 bases at V and 2 bases at J, with 6 bases in the middle. The CDR3 spans 13 residues. CDR3 amino acids: CASSPGWQETQYF. The CDR3 DNA follows: TGTGCCAGCTCACCAGGATGGCAAGAGACCCAGTACTTC.

This sequence joins TRBV11-2 and TRBJ2-2, with D possibly matching TRBD1 (6 bases). V shed 5 bases and J shed 7 bases, with 11 bases lying between them. This CDR3 region has 13 residues. The V gene's germline CDR1 is SGHAT and CDR2 FQNNGV. The CDR3 DNA reads TGTGCCAGCAGCCGCAGGGGTGGCGGGGAGCTGTTTTTT. As protein: CASSRRGGGELFF.

The gene calls are TRBV6-1 and TRBJ2-5; 9 bases line up with TRBD2. Looked up from germline, CDR1 is MNHNS and CDR2 is SASEGT. CDR3 size: 17 residues. The ends lost 4 bases at V and 0 bases at J; junction bases unmatched: 9. The CDR3 region is CASSGSTSGWYQETQYF. Written as DNA, the CDR3 is TGTGCCAGCAGTGGGTCGACTAGCGGATGGTACCAAGAGACCCAGTACTTC.

J is TRBJ2-7 and V is TRBV27, with 7 bases matching TRBD1. Germline loops: CDR1 MNHEY, CDR2 SMNVEV (reference sequence). V was pared by 8 bases and J by 5 bases, with 9 bases of the junction left unmatched. This CDR3 comprises 13 residues. CDR3 nucleotide sequence: TGTGCCAGCCTGAAGACAGGGTCCCACGAGCAGTACTTC. Amino acids: CASLKTGSHEQYF.

This chain uses TRBV9 with TRBJ1-2; possible D gene TRBD1, 5 bases. The CDR3 contains 15 residues. Germline assignment: CDR1 SGDLS and CDR2 YYNGEE. Between the trimmed V and J ends, which lost 4 bases and 2 bases, there was a span of 15 bases. The CDR3 nucleotides read TGTGCCAGCAGCCCACCTCCGGGGACGAACTATGGCTACACCTTC. Translation gives CASSPPPGTNYGYTF. Filled out from reference TRBV9 and TRBJ1-2, the complete variable domain reads DSGVTQTPKHLITATGQRVTLRCSPRSGDLSVYWYQQSLDQGLQFLIQYYNGEERAKGNILERFSAQQFPDLHSELNLSSLELGDSALYFCASSPPPGTNYGYTFGSGTRLTVV.

This rearrangement joins TRBV25-1 to TRBJ1-5; weak D call: TRBD1 (6 bases). CDR3 length: 14 residues. CDR1 MGHDK and CDR2 SYGVNS come from the germline V gene. Trimming removed 5 bases at V and 1 base at J, with 9 bases between. The CDR3 nucleotides are TGTGCCAGCAGTCCGCAGGGGAGCAATCAGCCCCAGCATTTT. It codes for CASSPQGSNQPQHF.

This clone was detected only once. This chain connects TRBV28 to TRBJ1-2; the D is unclear. The CDR3 is 12 amino acids. V dropped 4 bases and J dropped 10 bases, with 13 bases sitting between them. Per the germline V gene, CDR1 is MDHEN and CDR2 is SYDVKM. CDR3 protein: CASSYDPGDYTF. For the CDR3, the DNA is TGTGCCAGCAGTTACGACCCCGGAGACTACACCTTC.

This clone was observed at least ten times. V gene TRBV5-6 combines with J gene TRBJ2-7, with a weak D call TRBD1 (6 bases). The CDR3 length is 14 residues. Germline loops: CDR1 SGHDT, CDR2 YYEEEE. The V gene lost 1 base and the J gene lost 3 bases, with 11 bases spanning the gap. The CDR3 loop reads CASSLLQGRYEQYF. The CDR3 DNA reads TGTGCCAGCAGCTTGCTTCAGGGGCGCTACGAGCAGTACTTC.

The chain carries TRBV4-1 and TRBJ2-1, with 8 bases matching TRBD2. The length of the CDR3 is 15 residues. Germline V gene sequence: CDR1 MGHRA, CDR2 YSYEKL. V trimming: 4 bases; J trimming: 0 bases; junction bases outside the gene matches: 2. Here the CDR3 reads CASSPSGGSYNEQFF. Written as DNA, the CDR3 is TGCGCCAGCAGCCCGAGCGGGGGCTCCTACAATGAGCAGTTCTTC.

The rearrangement links TRBV7-2 to TRBJ2-5; D unresolved. V was shortened by 3 bases and J by 1 base, with 0 bases between the two germline ends. The CDR3 has 11 residues. Per germline, CDR1 SGHTA and CDR2 FQGNSA. This chain's CDR3 is CASSFQETQYF. CDR3 coding DNA: TGTGCCAGCAGCTTCCAAGAGACCCAGTACTTC.

The chain links TRBV7-9 to TRBJ2-2, with TRBD1 identical over 9 bases. Germline values: CDR1 SEHNR, CDR2 FQNEAQ (reference sequence). CDR3 length: 15 residues. After removal of 5 bases from V and 0 bases from J, the junction contained 1 base not matched to a gene. This CDR3 reads CASSRTGANTGELFF. The CDR3 nucleotides are TGTGCCAGCAGCCGGACAGGGGCGAACACCGGGGAGCTGTTTTTT.

This sequence joins TRBV6-5 and TRBJ2-1; the D gene is possibly TRBD2 (6 bases). V gave up 6 bases and J gave up 4 bases, with 10 bases separating them. This CDR3 comprises 13 residues. The germline gives CDR1 MNHEY, CDR2 SVGAGI. CDR3 DNA: TGTGCCAGCAGAGAGGGACTTTACAATGAGCAGTTCTTC. Translation gives CASREGLYNEQFF.

The chain has TRBV28 and TRBJ1-4; TRBD1 agrees at 7 bases. J gave up 7 bases and V 5 bases, and 7 bases lay outside the gene matches. From germline, CDR1 is MDHEN and CDR2 SYDVKM. The CDR3 runs to 14 residues. The CDR3 bases are TGTGCCAGCAGTGGAGGGGGCGAGGGTGAAAAACTGTTTTTT. Translated: CASSGGGEGEKLFF.

CDR3 sequence reads: CASSPDGSYGYTF. The CDR3 DNA sequence: TGTGCCAGCAGCCCGGACGGCTCTTATGGCTACACCTTC. This sequence joins TRBV7-3 and TRBJ1-2; D not certain. CDR3 length: 13 residues. Germline CDR1 is SGHTA and CDR2 is FQGTGA. V lost 5 bases and J 5 bases, leaving 12 bases between the germline ends.

In this sample, this clone turned up once. The rearrangement uses TRBV18 and TRBJ1-1; D possibly corresponds to TRBD1 (6 bases). The CDR3 spans 13 residues. The V gene's germline CDR1 is KGHSH and CDR2 LQKENI. The V and J ends lost 2 bases and 7 bases respectively, with 11 bases between them. The CDR3 loop reads CASSPGRGNEAFF. The CDR3 nucleotides are TGTGCCAGCTCACCAGGCAGGGGAAATGAAGCTTTCTTT.

This chain uses TRBV28 with TRBJ1-4; no reliable D call. Between the trimmed V and J ends, which lost 7 bases and 10 bases, there was a span of 19 bases. The CDR3 is made up of 14 amino acids. Germline V gene data show CDR1 as MDHEN and CDR2 as SYDVKM. The CDR3 reads CASKRTEGVGKLFF. The CDR3 DNA reads as TGTGCCAGCAAACGGACGGAGGGAGTGGGAAAACTGTTTTTT.

This chain uses TRBV7-2 with TRBJ2-5; 7 bases agree with TRBD1. The V gene's germline CDR1 is SGHTA and CDR2 FQGNSA. Trimming cost V 5 bases and J 2 bases; bases outside gene matches: 8. The CDR3 totals 15 residues. As DNA, the CDR3 is TGTGCCAGCAGCCTCGGGGCAGGGGGACAAGAGACCCAGTACTTC. Protein sequence: CASSLGAGGQETQYF.

The rearrangement links TRBV14 to TRBJ1-6; D gene unclear. CDR3 size: 13 residues. Trimming cost V 3 bases and J 10 bases, with 10 bases left between them. Germline V lookup: CDR1 SGHDN, CDR2 FVKESK. This chain's CDR3 is CASSHGEGSPLHF. For the CDR3, the DNA is TGTGCCAGCAGCCATGGTGAGGGCTCACCCCTCCACTTT.

The chain recombines TRBV19 with TRBJ2-5; D is tentatively TRBD1 or TRBD2 (5 bases each). This CDR3 spans 16 amino acids. V was trimmed by 2 bases and J by 2 bases, leaving 15 bases between them. CDR1 is LNHDA and CDR2 is SQIVND in the germline V gene (reference sequence). CDR3 nucleotides: TGTGCCAGTAGTATATCGGCCGGTTGGGGGCAAGAGACCCAGTACTTC. Amino acid sequence: CASSISAGWGQETQYF.

V and J are TRBV7-6 and TRBJ1-4, with a possible D match to TRBD1 (5 bases). The CDR3 loop spans 19 amino acids. Trimming stripped 5 bases from V and 0 bases from J, with 22 bases between. Per the germline V gene, CDR1 is SGHVS and CDR2 is FNYEAQ. The CDR3 is CASSPDVRQPSATNEKLFF. The DNA of the CDR3 is TGTGCCAGCAGCCCCGATGTTAGACAGCCCTCTGCAACTAATGAAAAACTGTTTTTT.

The chain links TRBV4-2 to TRBJ2-1; D might be TRBD2 (6 bases). V was clipped by 0 bases and J by 7 bases, with 13 bases between them. This CDR3 has 15 residues. Germline V gene data show CDR1 as LGHNA and CDR2 as YNFKEQ. CDR3 in amino acids: CASSQEGGLLNEQFF. The CDR3 DNA is TGTGCCAGCAGCCAAGAGGGGGGACTTTTAAATGAGCAGTTCTTC.

This clone was counted a single time. The rearrangement joins TRBV6-6 to TRBJ1-2, with D tentatively TRBD1 (6 bases). V dropped 7 bases and J dropped 1 base, with 13 bases sitting between them. The CDR3 is 14 amino acids. CDR1 MNHNY and CDR2 SVGAGI come from the germline V gene (reference sequence). CDR3 bases: TGTGCCAGCATTATGACAGGAATTAACTATGGCTACACCTTC. It specifies CASIMTGINYGYTF.